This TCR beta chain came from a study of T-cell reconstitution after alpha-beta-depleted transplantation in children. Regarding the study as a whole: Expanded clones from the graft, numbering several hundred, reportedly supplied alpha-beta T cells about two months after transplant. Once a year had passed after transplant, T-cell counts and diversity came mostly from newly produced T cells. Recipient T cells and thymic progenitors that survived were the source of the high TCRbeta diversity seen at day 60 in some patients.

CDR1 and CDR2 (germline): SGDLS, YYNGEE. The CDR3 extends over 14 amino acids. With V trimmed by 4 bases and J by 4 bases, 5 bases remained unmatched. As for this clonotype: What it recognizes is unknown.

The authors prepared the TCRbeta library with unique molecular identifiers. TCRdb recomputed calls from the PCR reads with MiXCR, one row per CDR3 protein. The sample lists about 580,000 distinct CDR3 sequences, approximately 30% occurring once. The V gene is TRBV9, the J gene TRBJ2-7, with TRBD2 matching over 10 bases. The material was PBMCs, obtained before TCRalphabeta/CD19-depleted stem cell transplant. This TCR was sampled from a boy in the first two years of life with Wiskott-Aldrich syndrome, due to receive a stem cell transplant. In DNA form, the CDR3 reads TGTGCCAGCAGCTCTAGCGGGAGTAAGTACGAGCAGTACTTC. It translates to CASSSSGSKYEQYF.